The source of this T cell receptor (beta chain) is a study of blood T cell repertoires in COVID-19. As for the study in general: The origin of the acute and convalescent COVID-19 samples was the United States, Italy and Spain. In each case, the material was cDNA or gDNA derived from T cells, B-cell-depleted T cells, or PBMCs.

This clone was counted between two and nine times. CDR1 and CDR2 (germline): KGHDR, SFDVKD. CDR3 length: 16 amino acids. V was pared by 5 bases and J by 9 bases, with 15 bases of the junction left unmatched. As processed by the authors: Estimation of nucleated cell counts was performed using reference gene primer amplification. Generated by immunoSEQ multiplex PCR, the TCRdb table keeps only in-frame clones and is missing some. Clone size and V and J calls were adopted from that table, with D and trimming inferred from the DNA. The repertoire has around 60,000 clones, roughly 74% of them found once; the top ten carry roughly 30%.

Specimen: peripheral blood. The chain carries TRBV24-1 and TRBJ2-1; 7 nucleotides match TRBD2. The TCR originated in a woman older than 75 with acute or convalescent COVID-19. CDR3 sequence reads: CATSAFAAGVVAEQFF. DNA for the CDR3: TGTGCCACCAGTGCCTTTGCGGCGGGAGTGGTCGCTGAGCAGTTCTTC.